This TCR beta chain was retrieved from a study of T cells in Graves' hyperthyroidism and ophthalmopathy. Findings and limits, study-wide: Ophthalmopathy got predicted by the model a median around 6.8 months before its onset.

The CDR3 regions of TCR beta were amplified from RNA transcripts. An initial round of RT-PCR targeting the TCR CDR3 relied on the HTBI primer set. MiXCR, applied by TCRdb to the multiplex PCR reads, yields one record per CDR3 protein. The sample lists approximately 600,000 distinct CDR3 sequences, roughly 14% occurring once. This clonotype was seen many times. The antigen is not known. Ophthalmopathy patients all had a Clinical Activity Score of at least 3, a NOSPECS grade of at least 4 and disease under 3 months old. V lost 8 bases and J lost 7, with 11 bases in between. The CDR3 covers 11 residues. Germline V gene lookup returns CDR1 MNHNS and CDR2 SASEGT.

V is TRBV6-1 and J is TRBJ2-5; D tentatively fits TRBD1 or TRBD2 (5 bases each). The sequence came from a woman aged 35 to 49 with Graves' ophthalmopathy. Sequenced input: blood. The chain's CDR3 is CASGSGGTQYF. Here the CDR3 DNA reads TGTGCCAGCGGGAGTGGGGGGACCCAGTACTTC.